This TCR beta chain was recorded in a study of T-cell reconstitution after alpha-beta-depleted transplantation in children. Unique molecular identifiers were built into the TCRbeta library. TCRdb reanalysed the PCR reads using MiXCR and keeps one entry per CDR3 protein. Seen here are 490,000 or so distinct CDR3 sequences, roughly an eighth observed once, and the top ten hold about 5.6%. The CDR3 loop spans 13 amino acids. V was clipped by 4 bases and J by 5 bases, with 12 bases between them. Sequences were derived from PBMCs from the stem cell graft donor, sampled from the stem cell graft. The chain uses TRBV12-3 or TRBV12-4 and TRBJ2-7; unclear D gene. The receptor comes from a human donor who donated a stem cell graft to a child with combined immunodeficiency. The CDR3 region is CASSSTLGNEQYF. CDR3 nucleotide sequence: TGTGCCAGCAGTTCCACCCTCGGCAACGAGCAGTACTTC.